A single sample gave rise to the 16 T cell receptor beta chains below, sequenced in a study of blood T cell repertoires in COVID-19 (dated by TCRdb to between 2020 and 2021). Library method: the immunoSEQ multiplex PCR assay. TCRdb's version of the immuneACCESS table is confined to in-frame rearrangements and falls short of the full clone set. An unresolved V gene accounts for under half of the shortfall where checked; the remainder is of unknown origin. The sample records a few hundred thousand clones, around 90% of which are singletons. The top ten clonotypes cover roughly 9.1% of the sample. Sequenced sample: peripheral blood. These receptors originate from a man in his late teens or twenties with active or convalescent COVID-19.

This clone was detected once. The chain joins TRBV11-2 to TRBJ2-2; 9 bases match TRBD1. CDR3 length: 16 residues. Germline V gene lookup returns CDR1 SGHAT and CDR2 FQNNGV. The V segment lost 1 base and the J segment 5 bases; nucleotides outside the gene matches: 5. The CDR3 spells CASSLVTGGITGELFF. DNA of the CDR3: TGTGCCAGCAGCTTAGTGACAGGGGGTATTACCGGGGAGCTGTTTTTT.

This chain joins TRBV13 and TRBJ1-1; D gene ambiguous. Germline-derived CDR1 and CDR2 are PRHDT and FYEKMQ (reference sequence). This CDR3 has 12 amino acids. The ends were cut back, 4 bases at V and 6 bases at J, with 9 bases in the middle. For the CDR3, the DNA is TGTGCCAGCAGCTCCTTACTCCCTGAAGCTTTCTTT. Translated: CASSSLLPEAFF. The full variable domain, rest sourced from reference TRBV13 and TRBJ1-1, is AAGVIQSPRHLIKEKRETATLKCYPIPRHDTVYWYQQGPGQDPQFLISFYEKMQSDKGSIPDRFSAQQFSDYHSELNMSSLELGDSALYFCASSSLLPEAFFGQGTRLTVV.

The CDR3 sequence is CASSSGGDTQYF. The CDR3 nucleotides are TGTGCCAGCAGCTCCGGGGGAGATACGCAGTATTTT. This chain links TRBV7-3 with TRBJ2-3; possibly TRBD2 for D (6 bases). CDR3 length equals 12 residues. V lost 4 bases to trimming and J lost 5 bases, with 7 bases between them. Per germline, CDR1 SGHTA and CDR2 FQGTGA.

The gene calls are TRBV10-3 and TRBJ1-2; D call uncertain. CDR1 ENHRY and CDR2 SYGVKD come from the germline V gene. The V end was cut by 4 bases, the J end by 0 bases, with 12 bases between. This CDR3 comprises 15 residues. The CDR3, as DNA: TGTGCCATCAGTGGCGTAGAGGGCCCTAACTATGGCTACACCTTC. It encodes CAISGVEGPNYGYTF.

The CDR3 coding sequence is TGTGCCAGCAGCTTAGGGGGCTCCTACAATGAGCAGTTCTTC. This codes for CASSLGGSYNEQFF. V is TRBV5-4 and J is TRBJ2-1, with D perhaps matching TRBD1 (6 bases). The V end lost 2 bases, the J end lost 0 bases, and 6 bases lay between the germline ends. Germline V gene sequence: CDR1 SGHNT, CDR2 YYREEE (reference sequence). The length of the CDR3 is 14 residues.

The chain links TRBV10-1 to TRBJ2-3; 8 bases fit TRBD2. J lost 7 bases, V lost 5 bases, and 17 bases had no gene match. The CDR3 sequence is 17 residues long. Germline V gene sequence: CDR1 WNHNN, CDR2 SYGVQD (reference sequence). The CDR3 region has the DNA TGCGCCAGCAGTAGTCGGGATAGCGGGGTTCTCCGAAATACGCAGTATTTT. It translates to CASSSRDSGVLRNTQYF.

The V gene is TRBV19, the J gene TRBJ1-2; D not resolved. Germline lookup yields CDR1 LNHDA and CDR2 SQIVND (reference sequence). The CDR3 is made up of 13 amino acids. The ends were cut back, 3 bases at V and 2 bases at J, with 7 bases in the middle. The CDR3 DNA sequence: TGTGCCAGTAGTATGGAGGGAAACTATGGCTACACCTTC. Translated: CASSMEGNYGYTF. The entire variable domain, with the rest obtained from reference TRBV19 and TRBJ1-2, is as follows: DGGITQSPKYLFRKEGQNVTLSCEQNLNHDAMYWYRQDPGQGLRLIYYSQIVNDFQKGDIAEGYSVSREKKESFPLTVTSAQKNPTAFYLCASSMEGNYGYTFGSGTRLTVV.

The rearrangement uses TRBV7-8 and TRBJ1-6; D might be TRBD1 (5 bases). In germline, CDR1 is SGHVS, CDR2 FQNEAQ. V lost 5 bases and J 7 bases, leaving 15 bases between the germline ends. This CDR3 has 15 amino acids. The CDR3 DNA reads TGTGCCAGCAGCGTCCGGGACTCAGCGAATTCACCCCTCCACTTT. Its translation is CASSVRDSANSPLHF.

The V call is TRBV19, the J call TRBJ1-2, with D possibly TRBD1 on 5 matching bases. The CDR3 consists of 13 residues. Trimming stripped 5 bases from V and 8 bases from J, with 15 bases between. Germline CDR1 reads LNHDA; CDR2 reads SQIVND (reference sequence). As DNA, the CDR3 is TGTGCCAGTAGTTACCCGACAGAAGGAGGCTACACCTTC. Amino acids: CASSYPTEGGYTF.

This clone was recorded many times. CDR3 residues: CASSFYPGQAAFF. CDR3 sequence (DNA): TGTGCCAGCAGTTTCTATCCGGGACAGGCGGCTTTCTTT. The chain links TRBV12-3 or TRBV12-4 to TRBJ1-1; TRBD1 matches 8 bases. CDR3 size: 13 residues. V lost 3 bases and J lost 11; bases outside the gene matches: 8.

The rearrangement links TRBV9 to TRBJ2-2; possibly TRBD1 for D (5 bases). Trimming removed 0 bases at V and 3 bases at J, with 6 bases between. The CDR3 is 14 residues long. Germline loops: CDR1 SGDLS, CDR2 YYNGEE. DNA of the CDR3: TGTGCCAGCAGCGTAGGGGGCGACACCGGGGAGCTGTTTTTT. Protein product: CASSVGGDTGELFF.

This clone has just a few counts. CDR3 in amino acids: CASTSGRRGEQYF. In nucleotides, the CDR3 is TGTGCCAGCACTAGCGGGAGGAGGGGGGAGCAGTACTTC. V usage is TRBV6-5 and J usage is TRBJ2-7, with 11 bases matching TRBD2. There are 13 residues in the CDR3. The J segment lost 7 bases and the V segment lost 7 bases, leaving 6 bases of the junction unmatched. CDR1 MNHEY and CDR2 SVGAGI come from the germline V gene.

The V gene is TRBV7-9, the J gene TRBJ2-2; perhaps TRBD1 as D (6 bases). This CDR3 spans 18 amino acids. V was clipped by 3 bases and J by 1 base, with 18 bases between them. Germline CDR1 SEHNR, CDR2 FQNEAQ (reference sequence). The CDR3 sequence: CASSLRRGLSENTGELFF. The DNA for the CDR3 is TGTGCCAGCAGCTTGCGCAGGGGCCTTTCAGAGAACACCGGGGAGCTGTTTTTT.

The J gene is TRBJ2-3, the V gene TRBV11-3; tentative D call: TRBD2 (6 bases). CDR3 length equals 17 residues. The ends were cut back, 1 base at V and 2 bases at J, with 16 bases in the middle. Germline V gene data show CDR1 as SGHNT and CDR2 as YENEEA. CDR3 loop: CASSLGGGKTTTDTQYF. DNA of the CDR3: TGTGCCAGCAGCTTAGGTGGGGGGAAGACTACCACAGATACGCAGTATTTT. The full variable domain, rest sourced from reference TRBV11-3 and TRBJ2-3, is EAGVVQSPRYKIIEKKQPVAFWCNPISGHNTLYWYLQNLGQGPELLIRYENEEAVDDSQLPKDRFSAERLKGVDSTLKIQPAELGDSAVYLCASSLGGGKTTTDTQYFGPGTRLTVL.

This chain joins TRBV5-4 and TRBJ1-2; D is undetermined. The CDR3 length is 16 residues. Germline assignment: CDR1 SGHNT and CDR2 YYREEE (reference sequence). V lost 4 bases to trimming and J lost 4 bases, with 20 bases between them. This CDR3 is CASSQIPFERSYGYTF. CDR3 nucleotide sequence: TGTGCCAGCAGCCAAATCCCCTTCGAGAGAAGCTATGGCTACACCTTC.

V and J are TRBV18 and TRBJ2-2, with no clear D. Trimming took off 2 bases at V and 0 bases at J, with 10 bases between the two ends. Germline V gives CDR1 KGHSH, CDR2 LQKENI. The CDR3 is made up of 16 amino acids. Here the CDR3 DNA reads TGTGCCAGCTCACCAGCAGGTCACGCGAACACCGGGGAGCTGTTTTTT. It codes for CASSPAGHANTGELFF.